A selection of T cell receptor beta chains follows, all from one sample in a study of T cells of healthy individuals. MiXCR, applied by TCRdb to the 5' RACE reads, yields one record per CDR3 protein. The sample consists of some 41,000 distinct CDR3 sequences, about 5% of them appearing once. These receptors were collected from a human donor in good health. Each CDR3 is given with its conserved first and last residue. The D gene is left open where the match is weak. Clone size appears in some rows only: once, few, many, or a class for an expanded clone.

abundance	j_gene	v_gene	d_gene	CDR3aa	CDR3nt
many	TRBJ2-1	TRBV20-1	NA	CTASGLRNEQFF	TGCACGGCGAGCGGGTTGAGGAATGAGCAGTTCTTC
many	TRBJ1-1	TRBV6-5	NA	CASTLPGGRAFF	TGTGCCAGCACCCTCCCGGGGGGGCGAGCTTTCTTT
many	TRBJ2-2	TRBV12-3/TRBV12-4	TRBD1	CASSWGRTGGYTGELFF	TGTGCCAGCAGTTGGGGGAGAACAGGGGGTTACACCGGGGAGCTGTTTTTT
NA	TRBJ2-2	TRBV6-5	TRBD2	CASTLAGGPNTGELFF	TGTGCCAGCACCTTAGCGGGAGGGCCAAACACCGGGGAGCTGTTTTTT
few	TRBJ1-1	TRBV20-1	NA	CSAIKLTGLNTEAFF	TGCAGTGCCATAAAATTAACAGGGTTGAACACTGAAGCTTTCTTT
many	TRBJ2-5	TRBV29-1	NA	CSVSRGGETQYF	TGCAGCGTTTCCAGGGGGGGGGAGACCCAGTACTTC
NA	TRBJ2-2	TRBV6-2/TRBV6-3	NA	CASSSRLSGELFF	TGTGCCAGCAGTTCTAGGCTTTCCGGGGAGCTGTTTTTT
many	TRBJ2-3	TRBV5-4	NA	CASTSTPDTQYF	TGTGCCAGCACCTCGACACCAGATACGCAGTATTTT
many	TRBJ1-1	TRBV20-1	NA	CSARKTVRLNTEAFF	TGCAGTGCTAGAAAGACGGTCAGGCTGAACACTGAAGCTTTCTTT
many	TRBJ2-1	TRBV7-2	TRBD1	CASSWGTGDNEQFF	TGTGCCAGCAGCTGGGGGACAGGGGACAATGAGCAGTTCTTC
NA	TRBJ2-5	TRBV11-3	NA	CASSLGSSWQETQYF	TGTGCCAGCAGCTTAGGGTCTAGCTGGCAAGAGACCCAGTACTTC
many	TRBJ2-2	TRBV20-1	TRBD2	CSASPMGLAGGSTGELFF	TGCAGTGCTTCACCCATGGGACTAGCGGGGGGTAGCACCGGGGAGCTGTTTTTT
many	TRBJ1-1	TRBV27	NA	CASSFLNMNTEAFF	TGTGCCAGCAGTTTCCTTAACATGAACACTGAAGCTTTCTTT
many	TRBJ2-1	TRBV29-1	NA	CSTRGREQFF	TGCAGCACCCGGGGGAGAGAGCAGTTCTTC
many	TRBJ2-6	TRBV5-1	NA	CASSTALDSGANVLTF	TGCGCCAGCAGCACAGCTTTAGACTCTGGGGCCAACGTCCTGACTTTC
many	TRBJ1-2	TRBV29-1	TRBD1	CSVETGTGKSYGYTF	TGCAGCGTTGAGACGGGGACAGGGAAGAGCTATGGCTACACCTTC
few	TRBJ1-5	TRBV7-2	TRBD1	CASSYLTGAGNQPQHF	TGTGCCAGCAGCTACCTGACAGGGGCCGGCAATCAGCCCCAGCATTTT
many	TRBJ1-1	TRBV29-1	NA	CSVVAQGRNTEAFF	TGCAGCGTTGTAGCCCAAGGACGGAACACTGAAGCTTTCTTT
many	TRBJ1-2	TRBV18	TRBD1	CASSPDRGREGYTF	TGTGCCAGCTCACCGGACAGGGGGCGCGAAGGCTACACCTTC
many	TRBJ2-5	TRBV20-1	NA	CSARSGWYQETQYF	TGCAGTGCTAGAAGCGGGTGGTACCAAGAGACCCAGTACTTC
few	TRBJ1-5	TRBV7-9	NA	CASSRGNSNQPQHF	TGTGCCAGCAGCCGAGGGAATAGCAATCAGCCCCAGCATTTT
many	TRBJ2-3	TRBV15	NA	CATSRHRDPSTDTQYF	TGTGCCACCAGCAGACACAGGGATCCTAGCACAGATACGCAGTATTTT
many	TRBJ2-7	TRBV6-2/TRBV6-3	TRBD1	CASNSGQPYEQYF	TGTGCCAGCAATTCGGGACAGCCCTACGAGCAGTACTTC
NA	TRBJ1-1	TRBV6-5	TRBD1	CASSYSRRGRDTEAFF	TGTGCCAGCAGTTACTCGCGAAGGGGGCGCGACACTGAAGCTTTCTTT
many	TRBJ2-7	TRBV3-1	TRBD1	CASSLPGTGNDEQYF	TGTGCCAGCTCTCTCCCGGGGACAGGGAACGACGAGCAGTACTTC
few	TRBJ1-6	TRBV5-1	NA	CASSLDWTDNSPLHF	TGCGCCAGCAGCTTGGACTGGACAGATAATTCACCCCTCCACTTT
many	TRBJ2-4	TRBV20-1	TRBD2	CSAFPGLAGGAKNIQYF	TGCAGTGCTTTCCCGGGACTAGCGGGGGGTGCCAAAAACATTCAGTACTTC
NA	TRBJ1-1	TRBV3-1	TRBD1	CASSSGQGGRNTEAFF	TGTGCCAGCAGCAGCGGACAGGGCGGTAGGAACACTGAAGCTTTCTTT
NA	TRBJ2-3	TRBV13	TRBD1	CASSLGTSDRGRTDTQYF	TGTGCCAGCAGCTTAGGGACGTCCGACAGGGGGCGGACAGATACGCAGTATTTT
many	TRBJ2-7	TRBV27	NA	CASPVHILQGWAFGEQYF	TGTGCCAGCCCAGTTCACATTCTCCAGGGTTGGGCCTTCGGCGAGCAGTACTTC
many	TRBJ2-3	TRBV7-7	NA	CASSLGGATDTQYF	TGTGCCAGCAGCTTAGGGGGGGCCACAGATACGCAGTATTTT
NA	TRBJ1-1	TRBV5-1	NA	CASSPGPPMNTEAFF	TGCGCCAGCAGCCCGGGACCTCCAATGAACACTGAAGCTTTCTTT
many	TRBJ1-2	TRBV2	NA	CASSEETAQNPDGYTF	TGTGCCAGCAGTGAAGAAACGGCCCAGAACCCGGATGGCTACACCTTC
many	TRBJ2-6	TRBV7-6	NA	CASSASPSGTGANVLTF	TGTGCCAGCAGCGCTTCTCCCTCAGGGACTGGGGCCAACGTCCTGACTTTC
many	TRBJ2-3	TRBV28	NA	CASAPRGDDTQYF	TGTGCCAGCGCCCCACGCGGGGACGATACGCAGTATTTT
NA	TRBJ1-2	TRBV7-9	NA	CASSLGAIRGYGYTF	TGTGCCAGCAGCTTAGGAGCCATACGCGGCTATGGCTACACCTTC
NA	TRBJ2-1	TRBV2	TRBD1	CASIKDRAQETQFF	TGTGCCAGCATCAAGGACAGGGCCCAAGAGACCCAGTTCTTC
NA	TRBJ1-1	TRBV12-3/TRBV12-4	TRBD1	CASSLYRGHAEAFF	TGTGCCAGCAGTCTCTATAGGGGGCACGCTGAAGCTTTCTTT
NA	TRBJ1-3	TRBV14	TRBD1	CASSQPMGRTGGNTIYF	TGTGCCAGCAGCCAGCCCATGGGCCGGACAGGGGGAAACACCATATATTTT
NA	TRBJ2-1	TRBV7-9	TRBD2	CASRVLAGEYNEQFF	TGTGCCAGCAGGGTACTAGCGGGAGAATACAATGAGCAGTTCTTC
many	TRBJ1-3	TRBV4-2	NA	CASSQDPWTIYF	TGTGCCAGCAGCCAAGACCCTTGGACCATATATTTT
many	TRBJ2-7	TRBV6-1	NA	CASSEGDSSYEQYF	TGTGCCAGCAGTGAAGGTGACAGCTCCTACGAGCAGTACTTC
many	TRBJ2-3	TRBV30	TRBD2	CAWSALAGGTDTQYF	TGTGCCTGGAGTGCACTAGCGGGAGGCACAGATACGCAGTATTTT
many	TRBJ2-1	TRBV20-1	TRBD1	CSARGLGNRGQGYNEQFF	TGCAGTGCTAGAGGTCTAGGGAACAGGGGCCAAGGGTACAATGAGCAGTTCTTC
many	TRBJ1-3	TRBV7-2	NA	CASSLGPSGNTIYF	TGTGCCAGCAGCTTGGGGCCCTCTGGAAACACCATATATTTT
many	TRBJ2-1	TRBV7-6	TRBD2	CASSLSRASGGYNEQFF	TGTGCCAGCAGCTTAAGTCGGGCTAGCGGGGGGTACAATGAGCAGTTCTTC
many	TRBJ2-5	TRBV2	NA	CASSDGWGSAETQYF	TGTGCCAGCAGTGACGGGTGGGGCTCGGCAGAGACCCAGTACTTC
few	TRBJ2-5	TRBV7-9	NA	CASSLDRFQETQYF	TGTGCCAGCAGCCTCGACAGGTTCCAAGAGACCCAGTACTTC
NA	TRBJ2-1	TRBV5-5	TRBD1	CASTAGTGNEQFF	TGTGCCAGCACCGCCGGGACAGGGAATGAGCAGTTCTTC
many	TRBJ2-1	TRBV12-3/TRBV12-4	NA	CASKRVSYNEQFF	TGTGCCAGCAAGCGGGTCTCCTACAATGAGCAGTTCTTC
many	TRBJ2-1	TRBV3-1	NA	CASSQEGWNSYNEQFF	TGTGCCAGCAGCCAAGAAGGGTGGAACTCCTACAATGAGCAGTTCTTC
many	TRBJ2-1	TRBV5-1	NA	CASSLAGPGNEQFF	TGCGCCAGCAGCTTGGCAGGACCTGGGAATGAGCAGTTCTTC
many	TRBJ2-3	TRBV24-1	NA	CATSDPTRSPDTQYF	TGTGCCACCAGTGATCCGACTAGGAGTCCGGATACGCAGTATTTT
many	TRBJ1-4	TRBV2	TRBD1	CASLRGRGEKLFF	TGTGCCAGCCTCAGGGGGCGCGGTGAAAAACTGTTTTTT
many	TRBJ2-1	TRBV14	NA	CASSQASKQFF	TGTGCCAGCAGCCAAGCCTCCAAGCAGTTCTTC
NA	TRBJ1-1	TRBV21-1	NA	CASSRQTGGAWSSLDTEAFF	TGTGCCAGCAGCAGACAGACAGGGGGCGCTTGGTCATCCTTGGACACTGAAGCTTTCTTT
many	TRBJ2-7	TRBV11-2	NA	CASSLVPGSYEQYF	TGTGCCAGCAGCTTAGTGCCAGGCAGCTACGAGCAGTACTTC